A single sample is the source of the 8 T cell receptor beta chains below, sequenced in a study of vaccination effects on CD4 cells after COVID-19 (dated by TCRdb to between 2021 and 2023). In the ViraFEST assay, PBMC were stimulated with viral peptide pools, and antigen-specific CD4+ T cell clonotypes were then identified by expansion using TCR sequencing. After approximately 11 days of culture, CD4+ T cells were isolated with the EasySep CD4+ T cell isolation kit. None of the healthy vaccine recipients had a prior SARS-CoV-2 infection, which was confirmed by nucleocapsid antibody tests that came back negative both before and after vaccination. The method was the immunoSEQ multiplex PCR assay. TCRdb stores this immuneACCESS table with in-frame sequences only. Part of the clones is absent; in the studies checked, under half of the shortfall reflects unresolved V genes, and no reason is known for the rest. Here the sample has about 28,000 clones; 75% to 85% occur a single time. Around 30% of the sample is taken by the ten largest.

Their antigens remain unidentified. This specimen was CD4+ T cells from PBMCs cultured with SARS-CoV-2 spike peptides, taken before COVID-19 vaccination. The sample's cell subset or site label, decoded: SARS-CoV-2 spike overlapping peptide pool stimulation. The receptors were sampled from a human donor who received a COVID-19 vaccine.

The gene calls are TRBV28 and TRBJ1-6; TRBD1 agrees at 9 bases. Trimming cost V 3 bases and J 1 base; bases outside gene matches: 7. The CDR3 has 18 residues. Looked up from germline, CDR1 is MDHEN and CDR2 is SYDVKM. CDR3 region: CASSLKRQGGSYNSPLHF. The CDR3 region has the DNA TGTGCCAGCAGTTTGAAGAGACAGGGGGGGTCCTATAATTCACCCCTCCACTTT.

This chain connects TRBV12-3 or TRBV12-4 to TRBJ2-7; D uncertain. The CDR3 sequence is 13 residues long. Between the trimmed V and J ends, which lost 6 bases and 6 bases, there was a span of 15 bases. The CDR3 loop reads CASSRLGQSEQYF. In nucleotides, the CDR3 is TGTGCCAGCAGCCGATTAGGGCAAAGCGAGCAGTACTTC.

The rearrangement joins TRBV6-2 or TRBV6-3 to TRBJ2-5; D unresolved. This CDR3 is built from 13 residues. CDR1 is MNHEY, CDR2 SVGEGT, per germline. The germline V and J ends were trimmed by 2 bases and 5 bases, with 9 bases remaining between them. CDR3 sequence: CASSYGVWETQYF. In DNA, the CDR3 is TGTGCCAGCAGTTACGGAGTTTGGGAGACCCAGTACTTC.

This clone was seen more than once but under ten times. This chain joins TRBV18 and TRBJ1-4; D possibly corresponds to TRBD1 (5 bases). CDR1 is KGHSH and CDR2 is LQKENI in the germline V gene. V was clipped by 5 bases and J by 2 bases, with 15 bases between them. There are 16 residues in the CDR3. CDR3 bases: TGTGCCAGCTCATCAACCGGAGGGGTTACTAATGAAAAACTGTTTTTT. Its translation: CASSSTGGVTNEKLFF.

CDR3 in amino acids: CASSSGGVQETQYF. Written as DNA, the CDR3 is TGTGCCAGCAGCTCCGGAGGAGTGCAAGAGACCCAGTACTTC. The chain combines TRBV7-9 with TRBJ2-5, with D perhaps matching TRBD2 (5 bases). CDR3 length: 14 residues. V shed 4 bases and J shed 2 bases, with 11 bases lying between them. Looked up from germline, CDR1 is SEHNR and CDR2 is FQNEAQ (reference sequence).

Within the sample, this clone is medium-sized. The chain couples TRBV19 to TRBJ2-2, with D hard to call. The CDR3 consists of 10 residues. Germline CDR1 LNHDA, CDR2 SQIVND (reference sequence). Between the trimmed V and J ends, which lost 7 bases and 7 bases, there was a span of 4 bases. CDR3 sequence (DNA): TGTGCCAGTATTTGCGGGGAGCTGTTTTTT. It encodes CASICGELFF.

This sequence joins TRBV6-5 and TRBJ1-2; D call uncertain. CDR1 is MNHEY and CDR2 is SVGAGI in the germline V gene. The V gene lost 2 bases and the J gene lost 1 base, with 14 bases spanning the gap. This CDR3 comprises 16 residues. The CDR3 DNA follows: TGTGCCAGCAGTTACGTGGCAGCGCCCTTTAACTATGGCTACACCTTC. Translating it yields CASSYVAAPFNYGYTF.

The chain carries TRBV7-9 and TRBJ2-1; D not certain. Trimming cost V 2 bases and J 3 bases, with 8 bases left between them. CDR1 SEHNR and CDR2 FQNEAQ come from the germline V gene (reference sequence). The CDR3 runs to 14 residues. Here the CDR3 reads CASSLSLLYNEQFF. The CDR3 nucleotides are TGTGCCAGCAGCTTAAGTCTCCTCTACAATGAGCAGTTCTTC.